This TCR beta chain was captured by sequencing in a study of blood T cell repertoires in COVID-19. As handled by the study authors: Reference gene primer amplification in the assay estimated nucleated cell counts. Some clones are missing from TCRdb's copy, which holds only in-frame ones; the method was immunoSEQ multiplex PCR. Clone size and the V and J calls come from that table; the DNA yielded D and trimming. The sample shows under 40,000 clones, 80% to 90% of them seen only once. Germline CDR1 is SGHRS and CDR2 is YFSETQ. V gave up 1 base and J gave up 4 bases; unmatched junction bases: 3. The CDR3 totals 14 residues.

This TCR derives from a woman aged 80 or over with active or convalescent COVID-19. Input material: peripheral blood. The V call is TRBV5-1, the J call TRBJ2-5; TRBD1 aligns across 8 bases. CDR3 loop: CASSLTGGRETQYF. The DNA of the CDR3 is TGCGCCAGCAGCTTGACAGGGGGGCGAGAGACCCAGTACTTC.